The 5 T cell receptor beta chains below come from one sample, sequenced in a study of blood T cell repertoires in COVID-19 (dated by TCRdb to 2018 to 2021). The library was obtained by the immunoSEQ multiplex PCR assay. TCRdb took over this immuneACCESS table, retaining in-frame rearrangements with V and J assigned. Such tables are incomplete; in checked studies, under half of the missing clones stem from an unresolved V gene, and the remainder is unexplained. For this sample the table gives around 340,000 clones, of which 85% to 90% were detected only once. The leading ten clones occupy over 1% of the sample. Sequences were obtained from PBMCs or T cells enriched from blood (not recorded which). The receptors were gathered from a woman under 40 who had been exposed to COVID-19.

The chain links TRBV5-1 to TRBJ2-5, with 9 positions matching TRBD1. The CDR3 totals 16 residues. CDR1 and CDR2 (germline): SGHRS, YFSETQ. J lost 2 bases, V lost 3 bases, and 8 bases had no gene match. CDR3 in DNA: TGCGCCAGCAGCTGGTTGGGGGACAGGGAACAAGAGACCCAGTACTTC. Its translation is CASSWLGDREQETQYF.

The chain is built from TRBV20-1 and TRBJ2-3; 7 bases line up with TRBD2. Looked up from germline, CDR1 is DFQATT and CDR2 is SNEGSKA (reference sequence). Trimming removed 3 bases from V and 5 bases from J; junction bases left unmatched: 8. This CDR3 comprises 14 residues. The CDR3 nucleotides read TGCAGTGCTAGTAGATCGTGGGAGGGAGATACGCAGTATTTT. This translates into CSASRSWEGDTQYF.

This clone was recorded once. The chain recombines TRBV7-7 with TRBJ2-3, with TRBD2 identical over 10 bases. Trimming took 1 base from V and 0 from J; bases not matched to a gene: 4. Germline V gives CDR1 SSHAT, CDR2 FNYEAQ (reference sequence). The CDR3 sequence is 17 residues long. CDR3 residues: CASSLGASGGSTDTQYF. The DNA of the CDR3 is TGTGCCAGCAGCTTAGGGGCTAGCGGGGGTAGCACAGATACGCAGTATTTT.

As DNA, the CDR3 is TGTGCCAGCTCACCAAAGGACGGACCTGGGAGCGGCTACACCTTC. This codes for CASSPKDGPGSGYTF. The chain employs TRBV18 and TRBJ1-2, with D unclear. This CDR3 spans 15 amino acids. Germline V gene lookup returns CDR1 KGHSH and CDR2 LQKENI. Trimming shortened V by 2 bases and J by 8 bases, and 18 bases separated the two germline ends.

This chain links TRBV10-3 with TRBJ2-2; TRBD2 aligns across 7 bases. Germline trimming cut 1 base from V and 1 base from J; bases unmatched to any gene: 3. CDR3 length equals 16 residues. Germline assignment: CDR1 ENHRY and CDR2 SYGVKD. CDR3 region: CAISEWVAGNTGELFF. CDR3 sequence (DNA): TGTGCCATCAGTGAGTGGGTAGCGGGGAACACCGGGGAGCTGTTTTTT.